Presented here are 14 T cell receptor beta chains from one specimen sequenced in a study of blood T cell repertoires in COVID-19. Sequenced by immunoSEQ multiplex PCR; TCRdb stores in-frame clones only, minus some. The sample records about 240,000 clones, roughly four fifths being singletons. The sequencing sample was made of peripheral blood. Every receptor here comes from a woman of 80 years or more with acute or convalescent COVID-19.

This CDR3 is CASSLAGSEPQHF. Written as DNA, the CDR3 is TGTGCCAGCAGTTTAGCCGGGAGTGAGCCCCAGCATTTT. This chain links TRBV12-3 or TRBV12-4 with TRBJ1-5; no clear D. V was pared by 0 bases and J by 8 bases, with 8 bases between. This CDR3 has 13 residues.

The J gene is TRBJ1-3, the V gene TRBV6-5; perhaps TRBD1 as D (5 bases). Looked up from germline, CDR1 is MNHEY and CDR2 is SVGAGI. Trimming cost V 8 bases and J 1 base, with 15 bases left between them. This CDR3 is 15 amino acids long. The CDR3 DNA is TGTGCCAGCGGAACCCCAGGGTCTTCTGGAAACACCATATATTTT. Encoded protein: CASGTPGSSGNTIYF.

DNA for the CDR3: TGTGCCAGCAGTGAAGGACCCAGGGATGGTACAATGCCCCAGCATTTT. It translates to CASSEGPRDGTMPQHF. The V call is TRBV6-1, the J call TRBJ1-5; perhaps TRBD1 as D (5 bases). Germline V gene data show CDR1 as MNHNS and CDR2 as SASEGT. This CDR3 comprises 16 residues. Deletions cut 1 base from V and 9 bases from J, with 19 bases between.

CDR3 protein: CASSPSGGVYGANVLTF. The CDR3 DNA reads TGTGCCAGCTCACCTAGCGGGGGGGTGTATGGGGCCAACGTCCTGACTTTC. The genes are TRBV18 and TRBJ2-6; 11 bases agree with TRBD2. There are 17 residues in the CDR3. The germline V gene encodes CDR1 KGHSH and CDR2 LQKENI. With 3 bases clipped from V and 3 bases from J, the junction kept 4 bases outside the gene matches.

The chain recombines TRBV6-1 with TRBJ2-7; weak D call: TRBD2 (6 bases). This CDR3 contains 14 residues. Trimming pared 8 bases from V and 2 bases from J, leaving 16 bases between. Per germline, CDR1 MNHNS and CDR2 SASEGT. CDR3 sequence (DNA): TGTGCCAGCGGCCGGGACTCAAACACCTACGAGCAGTACTTC. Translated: CASGRDSNTYEQYF.

The CDR3 here is CASSYSSRANTEAFF. In nucleotides, the CDR3 is TGTGCCAGCAGTTACTCGTCCAGGGCGAACACTGAAGCTTTCTTT. This chain links TRBV6-5 with TRBJ1-1, with D possibly TRBD1 on 5 matching bases. V was clipped by 0 bases and J by 1 base, with 9 bases between them. This CDR3 comprises 15 residues. Germline lookup yields CDR1 MNHEY and CDR2 SVGAGI.

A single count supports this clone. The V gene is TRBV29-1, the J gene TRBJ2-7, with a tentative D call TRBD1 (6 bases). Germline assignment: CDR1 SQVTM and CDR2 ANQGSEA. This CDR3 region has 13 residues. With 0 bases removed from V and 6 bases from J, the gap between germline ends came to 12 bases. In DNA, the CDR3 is TGCAGCGTTGAAGATACAGGGCCAGGCGAGCAGTACTTC. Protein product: CSVEDTGPGEQYF.

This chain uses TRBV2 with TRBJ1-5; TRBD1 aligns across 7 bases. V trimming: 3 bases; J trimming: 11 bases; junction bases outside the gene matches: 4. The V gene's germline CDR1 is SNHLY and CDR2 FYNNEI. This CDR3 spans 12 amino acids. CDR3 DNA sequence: TGTGCCAGCAGTGAGAGCCAGGGGGCCCAGCATTTT. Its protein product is CASSESQGAQHF.

For the CDR3, the DNA is TGCGCCAGCAGCTTGGCGACACGGCCCCCCGATGTGACCCAGTACTTC. Translation: CASSLATRPPDVTQYF. This chain joins TRBV5-1 and TRBJ2-5; D is ambiguous. The length of the CDR3 is 16 residues. The V end was cut by 0 bases, the J end by 7 bases, with 19 bases between. Germline CDR1 and CDR2: SGHRS and YFSETQ.

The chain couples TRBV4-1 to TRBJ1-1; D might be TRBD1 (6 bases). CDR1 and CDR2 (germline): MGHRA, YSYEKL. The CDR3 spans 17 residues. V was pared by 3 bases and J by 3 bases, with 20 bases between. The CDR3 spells CASSHPSGGLEDTEAFF. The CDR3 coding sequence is TGCGCCAGCAGCCATCCCTCGGGGGGGCTGGAGGACACTGAAGCTTTCTTT.

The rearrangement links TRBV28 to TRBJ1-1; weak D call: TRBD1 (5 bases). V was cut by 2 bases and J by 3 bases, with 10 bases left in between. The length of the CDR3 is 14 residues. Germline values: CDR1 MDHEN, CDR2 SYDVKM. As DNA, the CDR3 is TGTGCCAGCAGTTTACCAGGGTTCCACACTGAAGCTTTCTTT. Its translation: CASSLPGFHTEAFF.

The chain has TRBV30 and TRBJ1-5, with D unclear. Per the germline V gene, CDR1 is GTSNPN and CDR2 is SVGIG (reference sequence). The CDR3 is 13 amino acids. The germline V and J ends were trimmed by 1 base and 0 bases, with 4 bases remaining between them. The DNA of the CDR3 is TGTGCCTGGAGTGGTAATAGCAATCAGCCCCAGCATTTT. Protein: CAWSGNSNQPQHF. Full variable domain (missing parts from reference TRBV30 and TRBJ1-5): SQTIHQWPATLVQPVGSPLSLECTVEGTSNPNLYWYRQAAGRGLQLLFYSVGIGQISSEVPQNLSASRPQDRQFILSSKKLLLSDSGFYLCAWSGNSNQPQHFGDGTRLSIL.

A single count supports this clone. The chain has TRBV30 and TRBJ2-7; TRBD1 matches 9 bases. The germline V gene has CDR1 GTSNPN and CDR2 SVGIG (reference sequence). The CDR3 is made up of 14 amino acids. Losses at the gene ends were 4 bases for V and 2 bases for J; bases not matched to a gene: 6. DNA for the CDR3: TGTGCCTGGATCGGGACAGGGAACACCTACGAGCAGTACTTC. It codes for CAWIGTGNTYEQYF.

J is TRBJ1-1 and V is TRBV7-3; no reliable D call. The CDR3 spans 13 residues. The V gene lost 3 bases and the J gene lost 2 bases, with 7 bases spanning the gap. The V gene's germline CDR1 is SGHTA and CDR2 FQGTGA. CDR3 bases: TGTGCCAGCAGCTTTGCAGGAAACACTGAAGCTTTCTTT. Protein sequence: CASSFAGNTEAFF.